What follows are 20 T cell receptor beta chains derived from one specimen sequenced in a study of blood T cell repertoires in COVID-19. Clones were read by immunoSEQ multiplex PCR, and TCRdb kept only the in-frame ones, dropping some. The table records fewer than 250,000 clones, 83% of them present only once. The sample consisted of peripheral blood. Receptors were obtained from a middle-aged woman with active or convalescent COVID-19.

CDR3 loop: CASRTGGFSPLHF. In DNA, the CDR3 is TGTGCCAGCCGCACGGGGGGATTTTCACCCCTCCACTTT. The chain is built from TRBV7-2 and TRBJ1-6; D might be TRBD1 (5 bases). The CDR3 contains 13 residues. In germline, CDR1 is SGHTA, CDR2 FQGNSA. V lost 8 bases and J 9 bases, leaving 14 bases between the germline ends.

This chain joins TRBV5-4 and TRBJ2-5, with 12 bases that match TRBD2. CDR3 size: 16 residues. The germline V gene encodes CDR1 SGHNT and CDR2 YYREEE (reference sequence). V lost 4 bases to trimming and J lost 4 bases; unmatched junction nucleotides: 8. The CDR3 is CASSRSTSGSLETQYF. In DNA, the CDR3 is TGTGCCAGCAGCCGATCGACTAGCGGGAGTTTAGAGACCCAGTACTTC. Full variable domain (rest looked up from reference TRBV5-4 and TRBJ2-5): ETGVTQSPTHLIKTRGQQVTLRCSSQSGHNTVSWYQQALGQGPQFIFQYYREEENGRGNFPPRFSGLQFPNYSSELNVNALELDDSALYLCASSRSTSGSLETQYFGPGTRLLVL.

CDR3: CASSPLRGFDYGYTF. The CDR3 nucleotides read TGTGCCAGCAGCCCTCTAAGAGGCTTCGACTATGGCTACACCTTC. The V call is TRBV11-1, the J call TRBJ1-2, with D hard to call. Germline CDR1 SGHAT, CDR2 FQDESV (reference sequence). V gave up 5 bases and J gave up 3 bases, with 16 bases separating them. The CDR3 spans 15 residues.

J is TRBJ1-6 and V is TRBV6-5; a possible D gene is TRBD1 (5 bases). Germline V lookup: CDR1 MNHEY, CDR2 SVGAGI. The CDR3 runs to 14 residues. V shed 2 bases and J shed 10 bases, with 12 bases lying between them. The CDR3 loop is CASSYTQGISPLHF. The CDR3 bases are TGTGCCAGCAGTTACACCCAGGGCATCTCACCCCTCCACTTT.

This rearrangement joins TRBV7-9 to TRBJ1-2; D uncertain. Per germline, CDR1 SEHNR and CDR2 FQNEAQ (reference sequence). Trimming removed 2 bases at V and 0 bases at J, with 13 bases between. The CDR3 contains 16 residues. DNA for the CDR3: TGTGCCAGCAGCTTAAGCCCGGTCCGAGCTAACTATGGCTACACCTTC. Protein product: CASSLSPVRANYGYTF. Complete variable domain (other parts from reference TRBV7-9 and TRBJ1-2): DTGVSQNPRHKITKRGQNVTFRCDPISEHNRLYWYRQTLGQGPEFLTYFQNEAQLEKSRLLSDRFSAERPKGSFSTLEIQRTEQGDSAMYLCASSLSPVRANYGYTFGSGTRLTVV.

About this clone: Different DNA sequences within this sample yield the same CDR3. The chain uses TRBV10-3 and TRBJ2-7, with TRBD1 identical over 9 bases. CDR1 ENHRY and CDR2 SYGVKD come from the germline V gene. The ends lost 4 bases at V and 5 bases at J; junction bases unmatched: 3. The CDR3 extends over 13 amino acids. The CDR3 region is CAISADRGDEQYF. As DNA, the CDR3 is TGTGCCATCAGTGCGGACAGGGGAGACGAGCAGTACTTC.

The CDR3 DNA is TGTGCCAGCAGCTCCTCTCAGGGGGCGGGTGAGCAGTTCTTC. This codes for CASSSSQGAGEQFF. The chain carries TRBV5-4 and TRBJ2-1; 8 positions match TRBD1. The CDR3 spans 14 residues. Looked up from germline, CDR1 is SGHNT and CDR2 is YYREEE (reference sequence). With V trimmed by 3 bases and J by 9 bases, 8 bases remained unmatched.

The chain has TRBV11-3 and TRBJ2-7; TRBD2 is a possible D gene (6 bases). CDR1 and CDR2 from the germline V gene are SGHNT and YENEEA. Trimming stripped 1 base from V and 7 bases from J, with 17 bases between. The CDR3 contains 15 residues. This chain's CDR3 is CASSLGGLNEGEQYF. CDR3 sequence (DNA): TGTGCCAGCAGCTTAGGGGGACTGAATGAGGGGGAGCAGTACTTC.

This chain uses TRBV5-4 with TRBJ2-7; TRBD1 matches at 8 bases. The V gene's germline CDR1 is SGHNT and CDR2 YYREEE (reference sequence). J gave up 0 bases and V 3 bases, and 14 bases lay outside the gene matches. CDR3 length equals 18 residues. Here the CDR3 reads CASSSPKKDRANSYEQYF. The CDR3 nucleotides are TGTGCCAGCAGCTCGCCTAAAAAGGACAGGGCCAACTCCTACGAGCAGTACTTC.

J is TRBJ2-3 and V is TRBV19, with D possibly matching TRBD1 (6 bases). Germline V gives CDR1 LNHDA, CDR2 SQIVND (reference sequence). The ends were cut back, 5 bases at V and 1 base at J, with 10 bases in the middle. The CDR3 extends over 14 amino acids. CDR3 residues: CASSSAGGTDTQYF. As DNA, the CDR3 is TGTGCCAGTAGTTCGGCAGGGGGCACAGATACGCAGTATTTT.

The V and J genes are TRBV4-3 and TRBJ1-3; no definite D call. V was cut by 0 bases and J by 0 bases, with 12 bases left in between. The germline V gene encodes CDR1 LGHNA and CDR2 YSLEER. CDR3 size: 17 residues. The CDR3 loop reads CASSQEFSGTSGNTIYF. CDR3 nucleotides: TGCGCCAGCAGCCAAGAGTTTTCGGGTACCTCTGGAAACACCATATATTTT.

The V gene is TRBV11-2, the J gene TRBJ1-6; 8 bases agree with TRBD1. The J segment lost 6 bases and the V segment lost 4 bases, leaving 11 bases of the junction unmatched. Per germline, CDR1 SGHAT and CDR2 FQNNGV. The CDR3 is 17 residues long. The CDR3 nucleotides read TGTGCCAGCAGCTCCGGCAGGGGGCCGGGTATTAATTCACCCCTCCACTTT. Its protein product is CASSSGRGPGINSPLHF.

The rearrangement links TRBV23-1 to TRBJ2-7; TRBD1 might be the D (8 bases). TRBV23-1 carries the ORF label, with uncertain function. The CDR3 spans 22 residues. Trimming took off 4 bases at V and 0 bases at J, with 34 bases between the two ends. CDR3 DNA sequence: TGCGCCAGCAGTCCCGCGGACAGGGAGGGAAACGCCGAACCCTACAGCTCCTACGAGCAGTACTTC. It is translated as CASSPADREGNAEPYSSYEQYF.

This clone came up a few times. CDR3 amino acids: CATSDSDSTGIYGYTF. CDR3 coding DNA: TGTGCCACCAGTGACTCCGATTCGACAGGCATCTATGGCTACACCTTC. The chain combines TRBV24-1 with TRBJ1-2, with D perhaps matching TRBD1 (6 bases). CDR3 length: 16 amino acids. Germline-derived CDR1 and CDR2 are KGHDR and SFDVKD. Trimming took 4 bases from V and 4 from J, leaving 18 bases between them.

Only a few counts were recorded for this clone. The chain carries TRBV5-6 and TRBJ2-2, with 7 bases matching TRBD2. The CDR3 contains 17 residues. From germline, CDR1 is SGHDT and CDR2 YYEEEE. V trimming: 5 bases; J trimming: 0 bases; junction bases outside the gene matches: 10. CDR3 bases: TGTGCCAGCAGTCGGTTACCGGGGGGAGCGAACACCGGGGAGCTGTTTTTT. It is translated as CASSRLPGGANTGELFF.

J is TRBJ2-5 and V is TRBV27; 9 bases are a match to TRBD2. V gave up 3 bases and J gave up 5 bases; unmatched junction bases: 10. CDR1 MNHEY and CDR2 SMNVEV come from the germline V gene (reference sequence). The CDR3 spans 16 residues. DNA of the CDR3: TGTGCCAGCAGTTTGTTTGGCGGGGGGGCCGGGGAGACCCAGTACTTC. This sequence encodes CASSLFGGGAGETQYF.

The rearrangement links TRBV19 to TRBJ2-1, with 9 bases that match TRBD2. The CDR3 is 16 amino acids. The V and J ends lost 0 bases and 8 bases, in that order; junction bases with no gene match: 8. CDR1 is LNHDA and CDR2 is SQIVND in the germline V gene (reference sequence). CDR3 sequence: CASSIDTSGRLDEQFF. CDR3 nucleotides: TGTGCCAGTAGTATAGACACGAGCGGGAGGTTGGATGAGCAGTTCTTC.

V gene TRBV24-1 combines with J gene TRBJ1-1, with TRBD1 matching over 7 bases. The V segment lost 9 bases and the J segment 3 bases; nucleotides outside the gene matches: 9. This CDR3 has 14 residues. Germline CDR1 reads KGHDR; CDR2 reads SFDVKD. This chain's CDR3 is CATRDSSGDTEAFF. As DNA, the CDR3 is TGTGCCACCCGGGACAGCAGTGGGGACACTGAAGCTTTCTTT.

This clone appeared a few times. CDR3 residues: CASSLASGFGYTF. The CDR3 coding sequence is TGTGCCAGCAGTTTGGCGTCAGGGTTTGGCTACACCTTC. The chain recombines TRBV27 with TRBJ1-2; tentatively, D is TRBD1 (5 bases). Germline V gene sequence: CDR1 MNHEY, CDR2 SMNVEV (reference sequence). The CDR3 covers 13 residues. Between the trimmed V and J ends, which lost 3 bases and 7 bases, there was a span of 12 bases.

This rearrangement joins TRBV6-6 to TRBJ1-3; D is ambiguous. The germline gives CDR1 MNHNY, CDR2 SVGAGI (reference sequence). This CDR3 region has 16 residues. V lost 2 bases, J lost 0 bases, and 11 bases lay in between. This CDR3 reads CASSYAPTSSGNTIYF. The CDR3 region has the DNA TGTGCCAGCAGTTACGCCCCTACGAGCTCTGGAAACACCATATATTTT.